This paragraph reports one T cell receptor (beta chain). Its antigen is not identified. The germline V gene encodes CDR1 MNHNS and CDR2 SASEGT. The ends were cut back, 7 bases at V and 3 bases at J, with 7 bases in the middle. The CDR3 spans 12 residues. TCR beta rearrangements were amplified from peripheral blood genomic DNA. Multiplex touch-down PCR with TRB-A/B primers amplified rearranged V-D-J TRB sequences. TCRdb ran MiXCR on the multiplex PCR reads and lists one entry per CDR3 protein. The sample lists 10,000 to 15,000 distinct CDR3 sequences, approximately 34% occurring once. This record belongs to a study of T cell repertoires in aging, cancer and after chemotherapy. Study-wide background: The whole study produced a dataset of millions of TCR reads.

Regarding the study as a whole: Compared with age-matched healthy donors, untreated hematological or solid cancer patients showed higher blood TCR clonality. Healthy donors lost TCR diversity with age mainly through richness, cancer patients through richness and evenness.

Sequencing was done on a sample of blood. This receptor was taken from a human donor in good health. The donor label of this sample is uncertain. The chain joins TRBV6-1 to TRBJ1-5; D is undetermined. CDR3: CASKRLNQPQHF. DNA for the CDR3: TGTGCCAGCAAACGCCTCAATCAGCCCCAGCATTTT.